This TCR beta chain was retrieved from a study of CD8+ T cells in alopecia areata. On the study more broadly: The SALT score measured affected scalp surface percentage in treated patients.

Investigators isolated RNA and reverse transcribed it into cDNA to act as the sequencing template. Profiling relied on immunoSEQ multiplex PCR, and the TCRdb table lists in-frame clones only, not all of them. The sample holds about 170,000 clones, about 61% seen once. Treatment: oral pan-JAK inhibitor, 5-10 mg twice daily. The CDR3 has 13 amino acids. V was cut by 1 base and J by 4 bases, with 7 bases left in between. Germline V CDR1 and CDR2: SGHVS, FQNEAQ. Sequenced here: CD4+ T cells sorted from blood, sampled at roughly week 55, from a patient treated with tofacitinib. This TCR derives from a human donor with alopecia areata. The rearrangement links TRBV7-8 to TRBJ1-2; D uncertain. This chain's CDR3 is CASSLGVTYGYTF. The CDR3 bases are TGTGCCAGCAGCTTAGGGGTGACCTATGGCTACACCTTC. The full variable domain, its missing parts supplied by reference TRBV7-8 and TRBJ1-2, is GAGVSQSPRYKVAKRGQDVALRCDPISGHVSLFWYQQALGQGPEFLTYFQNEAQLDKSGLPSDRFFAERPEGSVSTLKIQRTQQEDSAVYLCASSLGVTYGYTFGSGTRLTVV.